What follows are 10 T cell receptor beta chains derived from one specimen sequenced in a study of blood T cell repertoires in COVID-19. Measured with immunoSEQ multiplex PCR; TCRdb has only the in-frame clones, and not every one. This sample has 250,000 or so clones, with around 90% found just once. The specimen was PBMCs or T cells enriched from blood (not recorded which). These receptors were taken from a woman between 50 and 59 years old who had recovered from COVID-19.

This chain connects TRBV7-2 to TRBJ2-1; D is ambiguous. The CDR3 loop spans 11 amino acids. V lost 4 bases and J lost 12, with 10 bases in between. Looked up from germline, CDR1 is SGHTA and CDR2 is FQGNSA. The DNA of the CDR3 is TGTGCCAGCAGCTCTACCCCCGGGCAGTTCTTC. Protein sequence: CASSSTPGQFF.

The chain is built from TRBV4-3 and TRBJ2-1; TRBD1 is a possible D gene (6 bases). Germline V CDR1 and CDR2: LGHNA, YSLEER. The CDR3 length is 16 residues. The V end was cut by 1 base, the J end by 2 bases, with 12 bases between. The CDR3 sequence: CASSQGGRYAYNEQFF. The CDR3 DNA reads TGCGCCAGCAGCCAAGGGGGGCGGTACGCCTACAATGAGCAGTTCTTC.

The rearrangement links TRBV18 to TRBJ2-2; 14 bases are a match to TRBD2. V was clipped by 6 bases and J by 7 bases; unmatched bases: 7. The CDR3 is 16 amino acids. Germline lookup yields CDR1 KGHSH and CDR2 LQKENI. The CDR3 region has the DNA TGTGCCAGCTCCCGGGGACTAGCGGGAGTTGGCGGGGAGCTGTTTTTT. Translation gives CASSRGLAGVGGELFF.

The chain couples TRBV11-3 to TRBJ2-3; a weak D match, TRBD2 (5 bases). This CDR3 comprises 14 residues. The germline gives CDR1 SGHNT, CDR2 YENEEA. The V gene lost 4 bases and the J gene lost 1 base, with 9 bases spanning the gap. DNA of the CDR3: TGTGCCAGCAGCTCTAGCTCCCGCACAGATACGCAGTATTTT. This encodes CASSSSSRTDTQYF.

V gene TRBV5-4 combines with J gene TRBJ2-2; 12 nucleotides align to TRBD2. With 2 bases clipped from V and 1 base from J, the junction kept 3 bases outside the gene matches. This CDR3 is built from 17 residues. Germline V gene sequence: CDR1 SGHNT, CDR2 YYREEE (reference sequence). CDR3 sequence reads: CASSFTTSGRNTGELFF. The CDR3 nucleotides read TGTGCCAGCAGCTTCACGACTAGCGGGAGGAACACCGGGGAGCTGTTTTTT.

V and J are TRBV6-5 and TRBJ2-3, with 8 bases matching TRBD1. V trimming: 5 bases; J trimming: 13 bases; junction bases outside the gene matches: 14. CDR3 length: 14 residues. Germline-derived CDR1 and CDR2 are MNHEY and SVGAGI. The CDR3 loop reads CASSPWRIGQGKYF. The CDR3 DNA reads as TGTGCCAGCAGTCCCTGGAGAATCGGACAGGGCAAGTATTTT.

The chain combines TRBV7-9 with TRBJ2-1, with D perhaps TRBD2 (6 bases). V was trimmed by 5 bases and J by 8 bases, leaving 16 bases between them. Germline V gives CDR1 SEHNR, CDR2 FQNEAQ (reference sequence). CDR3 size: 14 residues. CDR3 in DNA: TGTGCCAGCAGCAAGGGGACTTCAGTCCATGAGCAGTTCTTC. It translates to CASSKGTSVHEQFF.

This chain joins TRBV27 and TRBJ2-5, with 10 bases aligning to TRBD1. CDR1 MNHEY and CDR2 SMNVEV come from the germline V gene (reference sequence). There are 18 residues in the CDR3. J was trimmed by 1 base and V by 5 bases; bases with no gene match: 13. CDR3: CASSLRGTGVFGQETQYF. Written as DNA, the CDR3 is TGTGCCAGCAGTCTCAGAGGGACAGGGGTGTTCGGCCAAGAGACCCAGTACTTC.

The chain couples TRBV11-2 to TRBJ2-5; 7 bases align to TRBD1. The V and J ends lost 5 bases and 1 base, in that order; junction bases with no gene match: 4. The V gene's germline CDR1 is SGHAT and CDR2 FQNNGV. This CDR3 is 14 amino acids long. Written as DNA, the CDR3 is TGTGCCAGCAGCATTAGGACAGGCCAAGAGACCCAGTACTTC. This sequence encodes CASSIRTGQETQYF.

The sample holds one count of this clone. The chain combines TRBV11-2 with TRBJ1-1; 7 nucleotides line up with TRBD1. V lost 10 bases and J lost 4; bases outside the gene matches: 6. From germline, CDR1 is SGHAT and CDR2 FQNNGV. The CDR3 loop spans 12 amino acids. CDR3: CATQGGSTEAFF. Here the CDR3 DNA reads TGTGCCACCCAGGGGGGTTCCACTGAAGCTTTCTTT.